The 32 T cell receptor beta chains below all came from one sample that was sequenced in a study of blood T cell repertoires in COVID-19 (dated by TCRdb to the early 2020s). The library relied on the immunoSEQ multiplex PCR assay. TCRdb retrieved this table from immuneACCESS and kept in-frame rearrangements only. Not all clones are present; in checked studies, unresolved V genes account for under half, and no reason is known for the remainder. For this sample the table gives 200,000 to 250,000 clones, of which over 75% were detected only once. The top ten hold about 2.4% of the sample. Sequenced sample: peripheral blood. The origin of the receptors is a woman in her sixties or seventies with COVID-19, enrolled during active disease.

As to this clone: In the same sample, other DNA sequences code for this CDR3. J is TRBJ1-4 and V is TRBV7-9; no firm D call. Germline V CDR1 and CDR2: SEHNR, FQNEAQ (reference sequence). The CDR3 runs to 13 residues. The germline V and J ends were trimmed by 1 base and 7 bases, with 7 bases remaining between them. CDR3 bases: TGTGCCAGCAGCTTAGACAGTGGTGAAAAACTGTTTTTT. It is translated as CASSLDSGEKLFF.

The CDR3 region is CASSLPAGNQETQYF. The DNA of the CDR3 is TGTGCCAGCAGCTTACCGGCGGGGAACCAAGAGACCCAGTACTTC. The chain combines TRBV13 with TRBJ2-5, with D possibly TRBD2 on 6 matching bases. Germline V gene lookup returns CDR1 PRHDT and CDR2 FYEKMQ (reference sequence). The CDR3 has 15 amino acids. V was shortened by 2 bases and J by 0 bases, with 10 bases between the two germline ends.

V usage is TRBV24-1 and J usage is TRBJ2-1, with TRBD1 identical over 8 bases. The length of the CDR3 is 23 residues. Germline trimming cut 5 bases from V and 0 bases from J; bases unmatched to any gene: 26. Germline V gene data show CDR1 as KGHDR and CDR2 as SFDVKD. CDR3 sequence: CATSGGQEGLVWVLCSSYNEQFF. The CDR3, as DNA: TGTGCCACCAGTGGGGGACAGGAGGGTCTGGTTTGGGTCCTTTGTAGCTCCTACAATGAGCAGTTCTTC.

The gene calls are TRBV7-9 and TRBJ2-6, with D possibly being TRBD2 (5 bases). CDR1 SEHNR and CDR2 FQNEAQ come from the germline V gene (reference sequence). This CDR3 spans 18 amino acids. V lost 5 bases, J lost 2 bases, and 19 bases lay in between. The CDR3 here is CASSQAGVQRPGANVLTF. CDR3 nucleotides: TGTGCCAGCAGCCAAGCCGGGGTTCAGCGACCTGGGGCCAACGTCCTGACTTTC.

V is TRBV14 and J is TRBJ2-6; D is possibly TRBD1 (5 bases). The CDR3 is 15 amino acids. Between the trimmed V and J ends, which lost 4 bases and 0 bases, there was a span of 7 bases. From germline, CDR1 is SGHDN and CDR2 FVKESK. The CDR3 sequence: CASSRQGSGANVLTF. The CDR3 DNA follows: TGTGCCAGCAGCCGTCAGGGCTCTGGGGCCAACGTCCTGACTTTC.

This clone has more than one count but fewer than ten. This chain links TRBV7-3 with TRBJ2-1, with TRBD2 matching 9 bases. Per the germline V gene, CDR1 is SGHTA and CDR2 is FQGTGA. The CDR3 is made up of 14 amino acids. V lost 3 bases, J lost 8 bases, and 5 bases stayed unmatched. The CDR3 DNA reads TGTGCCAGCAGCTTGGCTAGCGGGATAGATGAGCAGTTCTTC. This codes for CASSLASGIDEQFF. The full variable domain, its missing parts supplied by reference TRBV7-3 and TRBJ2-1, is GAGVSQTPSNKVTEKGKYVELRCDPISGHTALYWYRQSLGQGPEFLIYFQGTGAADDSGLPNDRFFAVRPEGSVSTLKIQRTERGDSAVYLCASSLASGIDEQFFGPGTRLTVL.

The chain combines TRBV10-3 with TRBJ2-3; 10 bases map to TRBD2. V lost 6 bases to trimming and J lost 4 bases; unmatched junction nucleotides: 13. CDR1 and CDR2 (germline): ENHRY, SYGVKD. The CDR3 runs to 17 residues. The CDR3 DNA reads TGTGCCATCAGGGAACCCACACTAGCGGGATACGCAGATACGCAGTATTTT. Translated, it gives CAIREPTLAGYADTQYF.

The J gene is TRBJ1-5, the V gene TRBV5-5, with TRBD1 as a possible D gene (5 bases). The CDR3 sequence is 14 residues long. The V end lost 4 bases, the J end lost 9 bases, and 17 bases lay between the germline ends. Germline lookup yields CDR1 SGHKS and CDR2 YYEKEE (reference sequence). CDR3 bases: TGTGCCAGCAGCCCTCTCGGGGGTTCCGGGCCCCAGCATTTT. Amino acid sequence: CASSPLGGSGPQHF.

V usage is TRBV4-1 and J usage is TRBJ1-2; unclear D gene. The CDR3 covers 16 residues. Trimming cost V 4 bases and J 0 bases, with 15 bases left between them. CDR1 is MGHRA and CDR2 is YSYEKL in the germline V gene. Written as DNA, the CDR3 is TGCGCCAGCAGCCCGTTATGGAGCAGCTCTAACTATGGCTACACCTTC. This translates into CASSPLWSSSNYGYTF.

This clone was observed a single time. This chain joins TRBV5-5 and TRBJ1-2; tentatively, D is TRBD1 (6 bases). The V end lost 0 bases, the J end lost 4 bases, and 13 bases lay between the germline ends. The CDR3 extends over 15 amino acids. CDR1 SGHKS and CDR2 YYEKEE come from the germline V gene (reference sequence). The CDR3 DNA follows: TGTGCCAGCAGCTTGGGTTTCCAGGGGAGCTATGGCTACACCTTC. It encodes CASSLGFQGSYGYTF.

CDR3 amino acids: CSASWAGVDTDTQYF. DNA for the CDR3: TGCAGTGCTAGTTGGGCGGGAGTGGACACAGATACGCAGTATTTT. The chain couples TRBV20-1 to TRBJ2-3, with TRBD2 matching 7 bases. J gave up 2 bases and V 3 bases, and 8 bases lay outside the gene matches. The CDR3 runs to 15 residues. Germline CDR1 reads DFQATT; CDR2 reads SNEGSKA (reference sequence).

V usage is TRBV21-1 and J usage is TRBJ2-3; the tabulated D call, TRBD2, remains unverified against the DNA. TRBV21-1 is recorded as a pseudogene. The CDR3 length is 17 residues. The CDR3 is CASSKAEGVASTDTQYF. As DNA, the CDR3 is TGTGCCAGCAGCAAAGCGGAGGGAGTAGCTAGCACAGATACGCAGTATTTT.

The chain combines TRBV27 with TRBJ1-6; 7 bases line up with TRBD1. Germline V gene sequence: CDR1 MNHEY, CDR2 SMNVEV (reference sequence). The V segment lost 2 bases and the J segment 9 bases; nucleotides outside the gene matches: 7. This CDR3 comprises 15 residues. Here the CDR3 DNA reads TGTGCCAGCAGTTTAACAATGACAGGGTCTTCACCCCTCCACTTT. Protein sequence: CASSLTMTGSSPLHF.

The rearrangement joins TRBV19 to TRBJ1-1; no firm D call. The CDR3 is 13 residues long. V lost 1 base to trimming and J lost 1 base, with 4 bases between them. Germline CDR1 and CDR2: LNHDA and SQIVND (reference sequence). The CDR3 DNA is TGTGCCAGTAGTATAGTATGGAACACTGAAGCTTTCTTT. It translates to CASSIVWNTEAFF.

The chain is built from TRBV7-2 and TRBJ2-1; 8 bases map to TRBD2. With 1 base clipped from V and 6 bases from J, the junction kept 2 bases outside the gene matches. Germline V gene sequence: CDR1 SGHTA, CDR2 FQGNSA. The CDR3 spans 14 residues. The CDR3 spells CASSLDRGGNEQFF. The CDR3 DNA sequence: TGTGCCAGCAGCTTAGACCGGGGGGGCAATGAGCAGTTCTTC.

This clone came up once. The genes are TRBV29-1 and TRBJ2-7; the D gene is possibly TRBD1 (5 bases). Trimming pared 5 bases from V and 3 bases from J, leaving 17 bases between. The CDR3 has 14 residues. The germline V gene encodes CDR1 SQVTM and CDR2 ANQGSEA. CDR3 sequence reads: CSVKNNNRFYEQYF. The CDR3 bases are TGCAGCGTTAAAAACAACAACAGGTTCTACGAGCAGTACTTC.

The chain employs TRBV18 and TRBJ2-7, with TRBD1 matching over 9 bases. J gave up 3 bases and V 3 bases, and 0 bases lay outside the gene matches. This CDR3 has 13 amino acids. The germline gives CDR1 KGHSH, CDR2 LQKENI. The chain's CDR3 is CASSPTGGYEQYF. CDR3 in DNA: TGTGCCAGCTCACCGACAGGGGGCTACGAGCAGTACTTC.

Here the CDR3 reads CALDGTGGALHF. CDR3 nucleotide sequence: TGTGCCTTGGACGGGACTGGGGGAGCCCTCCACTTT. The gene calls are TRBV30 and TRBJ1-6; D may be TRBD1 (5 bases). With 7 bases removed from V and 14 bases from J, the gap between germline ends came to 18 bases. Germline V CDR1 and CDR2: GTSNPN, SVGIG (reference sequence). The CDR3 is 12 residues long.

This chain links TRBV30 with TRBJ1-2; D unresolved. V gave up 8 bases and J gave up 4 bases, with 5 bases separating them. The length of the CDR3 is 9 residues. In germline, CDR1 is GTSNPN, CDR2 SVGIG (reference sequence). The chain's CDR3 is CAEVYGYTF. CDR3 in DNA: TGTGCCGAGGTCTATGGCTACACCTTC.

V is TRBV19 and J is TRBJ2-1, with D tentatively TRBD2 (6 bases). Germline V lookup: CDR1 LNHDA, CDR2 SQIVND (reference sequence). Trimming stripped 6 bases from V and 4 bases from J, with 13 bases between. This CDR3 region has 14 residues. The CDR3 DNA reads as TGTGCCAGTAGCGGGGGACCTAAATACAATGAGCAGTTCTTC. This encodes CASSGGPKYNEQFF.

This clone showed up just once. The chain links TRBV10-3 to TRBJ2-2; perhaps TRBD2 as D (6 bases). The germline V gene has CDR1 ENHRY and CDR2 SYGVKD. The germline V and J ends were trimmed by 0 bases and 4 bases, with 15 bases remaining between them. This CDR3 comprises 17 residues. The CDR3 here is CAISESAGGGATGELFF. Written as DNA, the CDR3 is TGTGCCATCAGTGAGTCCGCGGGTGGCGGGGCCACCGGGGAGCTGTTTTTT.

This chain connects TRBV19 to TRBJ2-7; 10 bases agree with TRBD1. V lost 6 bases, J lost 7 bases, and 15 bases stayed unmatched. This CDR3 has 16 amino acids. Germline CDR1 and CDR2: LNHDA and SQIVND (reference sequence). CDR3 sequence (DNA): TGTGCCAGTAGCAAATTGCCGGGACAGGGGTTGGATGAGCAGTACTTC. Its translation is CASSKLPGQGLDEQYF.

This clone appeared once. The V gene is TRBV6-2 or TRBV6-3, the J gene TRBJ1-2, with D tentatively TRBD1 (5 bases). Germline CDR1 reads MNHEY; CDR2 reads SVGEGT. The CDR3 length is 15 residues. With 3 bases removed from V and 3 bases from J, the gap between germline ends came to 14 bases. The CDR3 DNA is TGTGCCAGCAGTTATTACGGAGGGGCAGACTATGGCTACACCTTC. Protein product: CASSYYGGADYGYTF.

The chain has TRBV4-1 and TRBJ2-7; 8 bases fit TRBD2. Germline loops: CDR1 MGHRA, CDR2 YSYEKL. CDR3 size: 15 residues. Trimming at V came to 4 bases and at J to 7 bases, leaving 12 bases not matched to a gene. The CDR3 DNA reads TGCGCCAGCAGCCCAACAGCGGGAGCAACCTGGGAGCAGTACTTC. Translating it yields CASSPTAGATWEQYF.

The chain carries TRBV9 and TRBJ1-6, with 7 bases aligning to TRBD1. The CDR3 contains 15 residues. CDR1 is SGDLS and CDR2 is YYNGEE in the germline V gene. V lost 0 bases to trimming and J lost 9 bases; unmatched junction nucleotides: 6. The CDR3 sequence is CASSVGQGERSPLHF. The CDR3 nucleotides are TGTGCCAGCAGCGTAGGCCAGGGGGAGCGTTCACCCCTCCACTTT.

The chain has TRBV5-8 and TRBJ1-5, with 7 nucleotides matching TRBD1. CDR3 length equals 16 residues. Germline-derived CDR1 and CDR2 are SGHTS and YDEGEE. The J segment lost 6 bases and the V segment lost 0 bases, leaving 9 bases of the junction unmatched. The DNA of the CDR3 is TGTGCCAGCAGCTTGGGAAACAGGGGATTCGGTCAGCCCCAGCATTTT. It specifies CASSLGNRGFGQPQHF. Combining the CDR3 with reference TRBV5-8 and TRBJ1-5 gives the whole variable domain EAGVTQSPTHLIKTRGQQATLRCSPISGHTSVYWYQQALGLGLQFLLWYDEGEERNRGNFPPRFSGRQFPNYSSELNVNALELEDSALYLCASSLGNRGFGQPQHFGDGTRLSIL.

This rearrangement joins TRBV10-1 to TRBJ2-3, with 8 bases aligning to TRBD1. The V segment lost 3 bases and the J segment 0 bases; nucleotides outside the gene matches: 8. The CDR3 has 17 amino acids. Germline CDR1 is WNHNN and CDR2 is SYGVQD (reference sequence). DNA for the CDR3: TGCGCCAGCAGTGACCCCCCGGGACAGGTAAGCACAGATACGCAGTATTTT. This sequence encodes CASSDPPGQVSTDTQYF.

CDR3 nucleotide sequence: TGTGCCAGCAGTTTACTATCTTTGTACGGACAGACTTCACCCCTCCACTTT. Translating gives CASSLLSLYGQTSPLHF. This chain connects TRBV27 to TRBJ1-6; D possibly corresponds to TRBD1 (6 bases). The V gene's germline CDR1 is MNHEY and CDR2 SMNVEV (reference sequence). V lost 2 bases and J lost 9, with 20 bases in between. CDR3 size: 17 residues.

V and J are TRBV19 and TRBJ1-3, with 9 bases lining up with TRBD1. Trimming cost V 5 bases and J 1 base; bases outside gene matches: 12. Germline V gene data show CDR1 as LNHDA and CDR2 as SQIVND (reference sequence). The CDR3 is made up of 18 amino acids. CDR3 in amino acids: CASSPTGTGFLSGNTIYF. DNA of the CDR3: TGTGCCAGTAGTCCCACCGGGACAGGGTTTTTATCTGGAAACACCATATATTTT.

V gene TRBV29-1 combines with J gene TRBJ1-5; no clear D. Germline CDR1 reads SQVTM; CDR2 reads ANQGSEA. V gave up 3 bases and J gave up 8 bases, with 8 bases separating them. This CDR3 is 11 amino acids long. The DNA of the CDR3 is TGCAGCGTTGATATAGAGGAGCCCCAGCATTTT. Protein: CSVDIEEPQHF.

The chain links TRBV6-5 to TRBJ1-1; 11 bases match TRBD1. The CDR3 sequence is 15 residues long. Germline-derived CDR1 and CDR2 are MNHEY and SVGAGI. V was pared by 8 bases and J by 4 bases, with 9 bases of the junction left unmatched. CDR3 loop: CASALDRGRSTEAFF. The CDR3 coding sequence is TGTGCCAGCGCGTTGGACAGGGGGCGGAGCACTGAAGCTTTCTTT.

The chain has TRBV7-2 and TRBJ1-6; no clear D. The V gene lost 2 bases and the J gene lost 7 bases, with 15 bases spanning the gap. The germline CDR1 and CDR2 sequences are SGHTA and FQGNSA. The CDR3 is 16 amino acids. The CDR3 DNA reads as TGTGCCAGCAGCTTACGGAGCCCGGGAGCCAATTCACCCCTCCACTTT. Residues: CASSLRSPGANSPLHF.